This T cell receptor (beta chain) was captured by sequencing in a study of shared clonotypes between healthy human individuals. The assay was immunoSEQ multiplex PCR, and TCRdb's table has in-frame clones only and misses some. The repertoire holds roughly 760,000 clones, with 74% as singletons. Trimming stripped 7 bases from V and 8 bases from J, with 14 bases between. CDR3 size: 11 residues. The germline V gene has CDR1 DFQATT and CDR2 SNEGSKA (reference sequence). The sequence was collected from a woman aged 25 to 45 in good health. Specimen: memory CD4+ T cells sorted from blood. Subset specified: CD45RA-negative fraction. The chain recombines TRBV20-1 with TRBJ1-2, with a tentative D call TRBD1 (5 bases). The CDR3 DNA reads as TGCAGTGATTCCAGGGACCCGGGCTACACCTTC. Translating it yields CSDSRDPGYTF.